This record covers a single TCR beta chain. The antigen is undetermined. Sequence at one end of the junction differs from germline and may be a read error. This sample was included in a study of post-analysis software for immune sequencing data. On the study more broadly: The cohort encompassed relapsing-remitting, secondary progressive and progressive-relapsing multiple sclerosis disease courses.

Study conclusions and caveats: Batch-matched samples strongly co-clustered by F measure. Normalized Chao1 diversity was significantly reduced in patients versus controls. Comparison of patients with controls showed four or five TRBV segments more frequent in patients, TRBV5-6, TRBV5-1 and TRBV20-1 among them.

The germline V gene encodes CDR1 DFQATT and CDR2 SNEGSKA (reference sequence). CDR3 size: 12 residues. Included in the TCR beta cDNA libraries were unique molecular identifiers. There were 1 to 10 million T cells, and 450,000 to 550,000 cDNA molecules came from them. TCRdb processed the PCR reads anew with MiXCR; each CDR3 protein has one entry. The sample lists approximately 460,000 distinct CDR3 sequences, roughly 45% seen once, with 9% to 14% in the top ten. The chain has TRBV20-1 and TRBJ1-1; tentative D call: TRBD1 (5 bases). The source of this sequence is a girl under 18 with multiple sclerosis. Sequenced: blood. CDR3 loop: CRARVRETEAFF. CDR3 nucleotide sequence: TGCAGGGCTAGAGTCAGGGAGACTGAAGCTTTCTTT.